Listed here is a single T cell receptor (beta chain). What it binds is unknown. Every immunoSEQ plate was one replicate of a subset's evenly spread DNA. Clones were sequenced by immunoSEQ multiplex PCR, and TCRdb holds only the in-frame ones, with some missing. The sample yields about 560,000 clones, roughly 79% seen once. These data are taken from a study of shared clonotypes between healthy human individuals. Study-wide findings and caveats: In having few donors, the study represented limited genetic and exposure-history diversity.

All the donors were Caucasian adults who lived in Nashville, Tennessee. The sequence derives from a woman in her thirties or forties in good health. Some clones in this sample may be carry-over from other donors' samples. Material for sequencing was PBMCs.

CDR3 nucleotides: TGTGCCAGCAGCTTGGAACGGGTAGCGAACACTGAAGCTTTCTTT. Translation: CASSLERVANTEAFF. The J gene is TRBJ1-1, the V gene TRBV5-4; no definite D call. Germline V gives CDR1 SGHNT, CDR2 YYREEE (reference sequence). The CDR3 is made up of 15 amino acids. The ends were cut back, 0 bases at V and 1 base at J, with 10 bases in the middle.